These T cell receptor beta chains were read from a single sample in a study of OX40 agonist ivuxolimab in advanced cancers. Produced via immunoSEQ multiplex PCR; TCRdb's table is partial and in-frame only. The sample consists of fewer than 80,000 clones, 70% to 90% of them appearing once. The starting material was CD4+ or CD8+ T cells sorted from blood, obtained in a trial of the OX40 agonist ivuxolimab. These TCRs come from an adult with an advanced solid tumor such as melanoma, head and neck, liver or kidney cancer. Each CDR3 is given with its conserved first and last residue. A D gene is named only where the DNA matches it firmly. Some rows mark clone size as missing; the rest say once, few, many or name a class of expanded clone.

V	D	J	size	DNA	CDR3
TRBV7-3	TRBD1	TRBJ2-7	NA	TGTGCCAGCAGGTTAACCGGGACAGGGAGCTACGAGCAGTACTTC	CASRLTGTGSYEQYF
TRBV19	NA	TRBJ2-7	NA	TGTGCCAGTAGTATGGACACAACGGGCAACGAGCAGTACTTC	CASSMDTTGNEQYF
TRBV15	TRBD1	TRBJ2-7	once	TGTGCCACAGCGCACAGGGGGAACTCCTACGAGCAGTACTTC	CATAHRGNSYEQYF
TRBV9	NA	TRBJ2-7	NA	TGTGCCAGCAGCCCTTATATGGAGGGTTTCTCCTACGAGCAGTACTTC	CASSPYMEGFSYEQYF
TRBV7-8	TRBD1	TRBJ1-2	NA	TGTGCCAGCAGCTGGGGACAGAACTATGGCTACACCTTC	CASSWGQNYGYTF
TRBV12-5	TRBD1	TRBJ1-1	once	TGTGCTAGTGGTGACATGGACAGGGAATGGGACACTGAAGCTTTCTTT	CASGDMDREWDTEAFF
TRBV2	NA	TRBJ2-2	NA	TGTGCCAGCAGTTCCCCAGGGGAGAACACCGGGGAGCTGTTTTTT	CASSSPGENTGELFF
TRBV30	TRBD2	TRBJ2-3	NA	TGTGCCTGGAGTGTAGGACTAGCGGGGGGGCAAGGTACGCAGTATTTT	CAWSVGLAGGQGTQYF
TRBV2	NA	TRBJ1-6	NA	TGTGCCAGCGGAGAACAGGGTTGGGAATCACCCCTCCACTTT	CASGEQGWESPLHF
TRBV4-2	TRBD2	TRBJ2-7	NA	TGTGCCAGCAGCCAAGATTGGAGTAGCGGGGGGCAGTACTTC	CASSQDWSSGGQYF
TRBV7-3	NA	TRBJ2-1	NA	TGTGCCAGCAGCTTGGGGGCCCGCAGGAACTCCAATGAGCAGTTCTTC	CASSLGARRNSNEQFF
TRBV27	NA	TRBJ1-2	NA	TGTGCCAGCAGTTACTCGGGCGGCGCTTGGGGATATGGCTACACCTTC	CASSYSGGAWGYGYTF
TRBV5-4	NA	TRBJ2-5	NA	TGTGCCAGCAGCTATGGGGGGCTGGAGACCCAGTACTTC	CASSYGGLETQYF
TRBV5-1	NA	TRBJ2-2	NA	TGCGCCAGCAGCTCCCGGGCCACGCACCCCGGGGAGCTGTTTTTT	CASSSRATHPGELFF
TRBV18	TRBD1	TRBJ2-2	NA	TGTGCCAGCTCTCCAAGGCCTACAGGGGTTCCGAACACCGGGGAGCTGTTTTTT	CASSPRPTGVPNTGELFF
TRBV14	NA	TRBJ2-7	NA	TGTGCCAGCAGCCAAGGAAGGGGAACCGAGCAGTACTTC	CASSQGRGTEQYF
TRBV7-2	NA	TRBJ1-1	few	TGTGCCAGCAGCTTAAGAGGGCCAACGAACACTGAAGCTTTCTTT	CASSLRGPTNTEAFF
TRBV19	NA	TRBJ2-7	NA	TGTGCCAGTAGTATAGGGCTGGGAGGCTACTCCTACGAGCAGTACTTC	CASSIGLGGYSYEQYF
TRBV7-2	NA	TRBJ2-5	NA	TGTGCCAGCAGCCCGGACAAGGGTGGGGCCCAGTACTTC	CASSPDKGGAQYF
TRBV7-2	NA	TRBJ1-5	NA	TGTGCCAGCAGCTTTGTTGGTAATGGGTATCAGCCCCAGCATTTT	CASSFVGNGYQPQHF
TRBV7-2	NA	TRBJ2-3	once	TGTGCCAGCAGCTTAGAAGATACGCAGTATTTT	CASSLEDTQYF
TRBV4-2	NA	TRBJ2-2	NA	TGTGCCAGCGCAAGGGGGGGGGAGCTGTTTTTT	CASARGGELFF
TRBV18	NA	TRBJ2-2	NA	TGTGCCAGCTCGGGGGACGCGAACACCGGGGAGCTGTTTTTT	CASSGDANTGELFF
TRBV5-4	TRBD1	TRBJ1-2	few	TGTGCCAGCAGCTTGGGGCCGGGACAGGGTTTTGGCTACACCTTC	CASSLGPGQGFGYTF
TRBV6-5	TRBD1	TRBJ1-3	NA	TGTGCCAGCAGCGTGGGACAGGGAGGCGGAAACACCATATATTTT	CASSVGQGGGNTIYF
TRBV7-3	TRBD1	TRBJ1-1	NA	TGTGCCAGCAGCCCAGGGGGCGCGAACACTGAAGCTTTCTTT	CASSPGGANTEAFF
TRBV7-2	NA	TRBJ2-7	NA	TGTGCCAGCAGCTTAGGGGTTTCCTCCTACGAGCAGTACTTC	CASSLGVSSYEQYF
TRBV5-1	TRBD1	TRBJ1-1	NA	TGCGCCAGCAGCCTGACCGGGACAGGGACCATGAACACTGAAGCTTTCTTT	CASSLTGTGTMNTEAFF
TRBV10-3	TRBD1	TRBJ1-1	once	TGTGCCATCCGCCCCGGACAGGGGGTTGGGGACACTGAAGCTTTCTTT	CAIRPGQGVGDTEAFF
TRBV19	TRBD1	TRBJ1-1	NA	TGTGCCAGTAAAATGGGACAGAGTTTCACTGAAGCTTTCTTT	CASKMGQSFTEAFF
TRBV5-6	TRBD1	TRBJ1-1	NA	TGTGCCAGCAGCTACGGACAGGGATACACTGAAGCTTTCTTT	CASSYGQGYTEAFF
TRBV6-5	TRBD2	TRBJ2-1	NA	TGTGCCAGCAGTGGACGGGGGGTATCCTACAATGAGCAGTTCTTC	CASSGRGVSYNEQFF
TRBV30	NA	TRBJ2-1	NA	TGTGCCTGGAGTGTACAGTCCCGGGATGAGCAGTTCTTC	CAWSVQSRDEQFF
TRBV7-9	TRBD1	TRBJ1-2	NA	TGTGCCAGCAGCCCTCGGGCAGGGGGCTACTATGGCTACACCTTC	CASSPRAGGYYGYTF
TRBV29-1	NA	TRBJ1-1	NA	TGCAGCGTTGAAGACAGGAGAAAGCCCTTGAACACTGAAGCTTTCTTT	CSVEDRRKPLNTEAFF
TRBV6-4	TRBD2	TRBJ2-1	NA	TGTGCCAGCAGCCCACCCCTAGCGGGGGGGCCCAGTGAGCAGTTCTTC	CASSPPLAGGPSEQFF
TRBV2	NA	TRBJ2-5	NA	TGTGCCAGCAGTGAAAGAGGGGTGAAGTGGGAGACCCAGTACTTC	CASSERGVKWETQYF
TRBV7-9	NA	TRBJ1-1	NA	TGTGCCAGCAGCTCCGCCTCCAGGGTAAACACTGAAGCTTTCTTT	CASSSASRVNTEAFF
TRBV4-1	TRBD2	TRBJ2-7	NA	TGCGCCAGCAGCCAAGATACTAGCGGGAGCGGCGCCTACGAGCAGTACTTC	CASSQDTSGSGAYEQYF
TRBV18	TRBD2	TRBJ2-7	NA	TGTGCCAGCTCACCACCGTCGGTAGCGGGGGCCTACGAGCAGTACTTC	CASSPPSVAGAYEQYF
TRBV5-1	NA	TRBJ2-3	NA	TGCGCCAGCAGCTTTACAGTCCGTTACAGCACAGATACGCAGTATTTT	CASSFTVRYSTDTQYF
TRBV20-1	NA	TRBJ1-1	NA	TGCAGTGCCCTACGGGGAACTGAAGCTTTCTTT	CSALRGTEAFF
TRBV28	TRBD2	TRBJ2-7	NA	TGTGCCAGCAGTCCGCCGGGACTAGCCCTCTACGAGCAGTACTTC	CASSPPGLALYEQYF
TRBV20-1	NA	TRBJ1-1	NA	TGCAGTGCTCCGGCGGACACTGAAGCTTTCTTT	CSAPADTEAFF
TRBV6-1	NA	TRBJ2-7	few	TGTGCCAGCAGGGGGCCGAGGAACGAGCAGTACTTC	CASRGPRNEQYF
TRBV18	NA	TRBJ1-2	NA	TGTGCCAGCTCACCTCTAGGCGACGGAATTATGGGCTACACCTTC	CASSPLGDGIMGYTF
TRBV6-4	TRBD2	TRBJ2-2	NA	TGTGCCAGCAGTGACCGTCTAGCGGGGGGAACCGGGGAGCTGTTTTTT	CASSDRLAGGTGELFF
TRBV7-9	TRBD1	TRBJ1-1	NA	TGTGCCAGCAGCTCCCGGGACAGGGGGCACACTGAAGCTTTCTTT	CASSSRDRGHTEAFF
TRBV19	TRBD1	TRBJ2-7	NA	TGTGCCAGTAGTCCGGACAGGGATCACGAGCAGTACTTC	CASSPDRDHEQYF
TRBV30	NA	TRBJ2-7	NA	TGTGCCTGGGGGGATGGACTCGTCGGGGGCTACGAGCAGTACTTC	CAWGDGLVGGYEQYF
TRBV7-9	NA	TRBJ2-7	few	TGTGCCAGCAGCTTAGCGGGGGCTACCTACGAGCAGTACTTC	CASSLAGATYEQYF
TRBV19	NA	TRBJ1-3	NA	TGTGCCAGTAGTATCTCGACCCTTTCTGGAAACACCATATATTTT	CASSISTLSGNTIYF